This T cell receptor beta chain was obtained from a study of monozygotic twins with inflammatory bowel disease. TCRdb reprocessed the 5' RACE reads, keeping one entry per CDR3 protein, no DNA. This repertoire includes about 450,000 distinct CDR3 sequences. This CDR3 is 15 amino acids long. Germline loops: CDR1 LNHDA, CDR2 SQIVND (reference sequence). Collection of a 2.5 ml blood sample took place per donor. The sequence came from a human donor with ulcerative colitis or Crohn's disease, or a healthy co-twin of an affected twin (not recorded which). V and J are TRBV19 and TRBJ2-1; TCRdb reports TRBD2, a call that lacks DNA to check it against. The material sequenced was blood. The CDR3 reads CASTLVRDGHNEQFF.